Sequencing of this T cell receptor (beta chain) was carried out in a study of glioma-infiltrating T cells (dated by TCRdb to the mid-2010s). Broadly, across the study: Sequencing of TCR alpha- and beta-chain repertoires was performed on glioma tissue, on non-neoplastic brain tissue, and on matched peripheral blood mononuclear cells. To measure divergence between tissue and blood T-cell populations, each tissue-infiltrating repertoire was compared with the peripheral blood repertoire of the same patient. Three low-grade glioma patients, under ten primary glioblastoma patients, and three non-glioma patients who contributed non-neoplastic brain tissue made up the paired cohort.

The paper as a whole reports these results and caveats: Very few CDR3 sequences were shared between tissue and blood, attributed to high CDR3 diversity and limited sampling. VJ-independent divergence between tissue and blood was found to be below expectation in non-neoplastic patients but above expectation in all gliomas, particularly low-grade gliomas. Small numbers underpinned the group comparisons: roughly 8 glioblastoma patients, three low-grade glioma patients and three non-neoplastic patients.

Inclusive of the bounding cysteine and phenylalanine, the CDR3 is 13 residues long. Of the read, only the CDR3 DNA is kept; its 39 bases are in frame from base 1. According to the germline V gene, CDR1 reads SQVTM and CDR2 reads ANQGSEA. V sheds 6 bases and J sheds 3 bases, leaving 15 bases between their ends. Details on this clonotype: This receptor's antigen is unknown. No much larger clone exists at a distance of one base, and base qualities are not known.

The iRepertoire nested amplicon-rescue multiplex PCR (arm-PCR) platform was used to amplify TCR alpha and beta CDR3 regions from RNA. One-step reverse transcription and amplification used roughly 95-450 ng of tissue mRNA or PBMC total RNA as input. After bead purification, a secondary multiplex PCR added Illumina adapters, and libraries were gel-purified between 200 and 400 bp. Demultiplexing relied on internal 6-nucleotide barcodes carried by the libraries. Sequencing of the libraries was done on an Illumina MiSeq using 2x220 or 2x250 nucleotide paired-end reads. On the study's bioinformatics: Paired reads were merged with FLASH 1.2.11 and aligned to the GRCh37 human genome with BWA-MEM before extracting TRA and TRB reads. V and J assignment used an IMGT-derived reference of cassette sequences and CDR3 motifs that included pseudogenes. Reads were translated in three frames, and productive CDR3s were defined as those with a C...FGXG motif and no stop codons. Unique combinations of V-J cassette pair and CDR3 amino acid sequence were defined as clonotypes. Hamming distance filtering was applied to reads, with thresholds set by the sequence error rate of each sample in mapped regions. TCRdb reworked the public reads: Q25 trimming with fastp, MiXCR clone assembly, productive beta chains retained. Under each unique CDR3 protein, matching rows form one entry showing the most common genes and DNA. These V and J calls originate from TCRdb's pipeline instead of the authors' own analysis. The sample includes around 99,000 distinct CDR3 sequences, with 25% to 30% observed a single time. Of the sample, 35% falls within the top ten clones.

Material for sequencing was glioma tissue, nonneoplastic brain tissue, or PBMCs (not recorded which). The clonotype was recovered from a human donor with low-grade glioma or glioblastoma, undergoing nonglioma brain surgery, or in good health (not recorded which). The rearranged chain carries TRBV29-1 and TRBJ2-7; perhaps TRBD1 is the D gene, with 6 bases matching. The nucleotides read TGCAGCGTACCCGGACAGATGTACTACGAGCAGTACTTC. It codes for CSVPGQMYYEQYF.